This T cell receptor (beta chain) originates from a study of beta chain features in type 1 diabetes. Study outcomes and limitations: Overrepresentation of cells with high TCR expression could result from cDNA sequencing.

V was shortened by 4 bases and J by 7 bases, with 11 bases between the two germline ends. CDR1 and CDR2 (germline): MNHNS, SASEGT. This CDR3 has 14 amino acids. This clone was counted between two and nine times. Antigen unknown. What was sequenced were expressed TCRB transcripts, since all of the isolated RNA had been reverse transcribed. Assay used: immunoSEQ multiplex PCR; TCRdb lists only in-frame clones, some missing. Here the sample spans about 19,000 clones, about 50% being singletons. Sequencing used stem cell memory CD4+ T cells from blood. The chain recombines TRBV6-1 with TRBJ2-6, with TRBD1 as a possible D gene (6 bases). This receptor was taken from a man aged 18 to 29 in good health. This CDR3 reads CASSALQGANVLTF. CDR3 coding DNA: TGTGCCAGCAGTGCCCTACAGGGAGCCAACGTCCTGACTTTC.